Sequencing of this T cell receptor (beta chain) was carried out in a study of T cells in localized non-small cell lung cancer. Study-wide findings and caveats: Prolonged overall survival went with higher T cell density in the blood.

The repertoire was sequenced with immunoSEQ multiplex PCR; TCRdb's copy has only in-frame clones and lacks some. This sample has about 20,000 clones, with 75% to 90% found just once. On this clone: The target antigen is unknown. The germline gene is not matched at one end of the junction; a read error may be the cause.

Germline CDR1 and CDR2: SSHAT and FNYEAQ (reference sequence). The CDR3 is 14 residues long. The chain is built from TRBV7-7 and TRBJ2-3; 9 bases align to TRBD2. The material was peripheral blood, obtained before any cancer treatment. The receptor was isolated from a man between 35 and 75 years old with stage I lung adenocarcinoma. The CDR3 DNA sequence: TGTGCTAGCAGCTTGAGCGGGGGGACAGATACGCAGTATTTT. Translation gives CASSLSGGTDTQYF.